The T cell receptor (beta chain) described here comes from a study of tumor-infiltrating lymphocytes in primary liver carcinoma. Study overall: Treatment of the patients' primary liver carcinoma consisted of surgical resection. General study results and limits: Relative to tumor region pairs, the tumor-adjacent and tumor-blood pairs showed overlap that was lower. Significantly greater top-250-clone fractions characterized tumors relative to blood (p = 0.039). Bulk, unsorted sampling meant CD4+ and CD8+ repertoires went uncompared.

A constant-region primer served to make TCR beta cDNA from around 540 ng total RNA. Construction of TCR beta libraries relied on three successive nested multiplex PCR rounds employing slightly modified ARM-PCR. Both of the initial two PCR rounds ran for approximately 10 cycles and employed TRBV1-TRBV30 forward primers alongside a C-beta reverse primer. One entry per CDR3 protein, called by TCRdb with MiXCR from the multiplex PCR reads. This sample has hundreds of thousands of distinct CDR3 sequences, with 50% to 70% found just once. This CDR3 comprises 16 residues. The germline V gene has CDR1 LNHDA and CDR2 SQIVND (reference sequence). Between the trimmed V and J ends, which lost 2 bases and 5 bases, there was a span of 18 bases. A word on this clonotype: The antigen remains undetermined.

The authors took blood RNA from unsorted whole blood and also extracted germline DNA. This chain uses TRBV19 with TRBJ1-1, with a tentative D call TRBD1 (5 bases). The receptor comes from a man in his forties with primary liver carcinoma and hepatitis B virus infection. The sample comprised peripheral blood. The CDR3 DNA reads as TGTGCCAGTAGTATAAGTTTTGCGCAGGGAAAAACTGAAGCTTTCTTT. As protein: CASSISFAQGKTEAFF. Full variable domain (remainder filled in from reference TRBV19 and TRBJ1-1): DGGITQSPKYLFRKEGQNVTLSCEQNLNHDAMYWYRQDPGQGLRLIYYSQIVNDFQKGDIAEGYSVSREKKESFPLTVTSAQKNPTAFYLCASSISFAQGKTEAFFGQGTRLTVV.